This TCR beta chain was identified during a study of T cells after yellow fever vaccination. Study findings and constraints: Sorted repertoires could include abundant contaminating clonotypes from bulk cells.

The V gene lost 0 bases and the J gene lost 0 bases, with 12 bases spanning the gap. The CDR3 is 16 amino acids. The germline V gene encodes CDR1 SGDLS and CDR2 YYNGEE. TCRdb reprocessed the 5' RACE reads with MiXCR, giving one entry per CDR3 protein. This table holds 80,000 to 100,000 distinct CDR3 sequences, approximately 6.3% found once. This clonotype was seen more than once but under ten times. Its cognate antigen is unknown. V gene TRBV9 combines with J gene TRBJ1-1, with D uncertain. This TCR was sampled from a young man who received the YFV17D yellow fever vaccine. The sequences come from CD8+ T cells sorted from PBMCs, collected 10 days after the yellow fever booster vaccination. CDR3 sequence reads: CASSVDEGLVNTEAFF. CDR3 nucleotides: TGTGCCAGCAGCGTAGATGAGGGTCTGGTGAACACTGAAGCTTTCTTT.